What follows are 22 T cell receptor beta chains derived from one specimen sequenced in a study of Graves' ophthalmopathy and Graves' hyperthyroidism. The TCR beta CDR3 regions underwent amplification from RNA transcripts. In the first round, RT-PCR was carried out with HTBI primers, and a multiplex PCR formed the second round. TCRdb re-derived calls from the multiplex PCR reads in MiXCR, one entry per CDR3 protein. The data hold about 700,000 distinct CDR3 sequences, with just over 40% observed a single time. The sample comprised peripheral blood. The source of these receptors is an adult man with Graves' ophthalmopathy.

This clonotype was detected many times. The chain links TRBV2 to TRBJ1-1, with D perhaps matching TRBD1 (6 bases). The CDR3 length is 15 residues. The germline V and J ends were trimmed by 7 bases and 6 bases, with 21 bases remaining between them. In germline, CDR1 is SNHLY, CDR2 FYNNEI. The CDR3 coding sequence is TGTGCCAGCACCGGCCTGACAGGACTCAACCCTGAAGCTTTCTTT. This gives the protein CASTGLTGLNPEAFF.

The chain uses TRBV7-9 and TRBJ2-5; possibly TRBD1 for D (6 bases). This CDR3 has 16 amino acids. V was cut by 2 bases and J by 5 bases, with 18 bases left in between. From germline, CDR1 is SEHNR and CDR2 FQNEAQ (reference sequence). Here the CDR3 reads CASSLKEAGVRETQYF. The DNA for the CDR3 is TGTGCCAGCAGCTTAAAGGAGGCAGGGGTTCGGGAGACCCAGTACTTC.

This clonotype was recorded at least ten times. The chain employs TRBV7-9 and TRBJ1-4; 9 bases line up with TRBD1. Trimming removed 4 bases from V and 4 bases from J; junction bases left unmatched: 1. This CDR3 region has 14 residues. Per germline, CDR1 SEHNR and CDR2 FQNEAQ (reference sequence). CDR3 in amino acids: CASSWTGVNEKLFF. CDR3 bases: TGTGCCAGCAGCTGGACAGGGGTTAATGAAAAACTGTTTTTT.

This clonotype was seen many times. The genes are TRBV7-9 and TRBJ1-2, with D possibly matching TRBD1 (6 bases). Germline assignment: CDR1 SEHNR and CDR2 FQNEAQ (reference sequence). V was shortened by 0 bases and J by 3 bases, with 11 bases between the two germline ends. The CDR3 sequence is 15 residues long. This CDR3 is CASSLAGGQYYGYTF. The CDR3 DNA reads TGTGCCAGCAGCTTAGCCGGTGGACAGTACTATGGCTACACCTTC. Full variable domain (rest looked up from reference TRBV7-9 and TRBJ1-2): DTGVSQNPRHKITKRGQNVTFRCDPISEHNRLYWYRQTLGQGPEFLTYFQNEAQLEKSRLLSDRFSAERPKGSFSTLEIQRTEQGDSAMYLCASSLAGGQYYGYTFGSGTRLTVV.

This clonotype came up many times. J is TRBJ2-2 and V is TRBV29-1, with D unclear. The CDR3 has 14 residues. Trimming took off 2 bases at V and 6 bases at J, with 13 bases between the two ends. Germline CDR1 reads SQVTM; CDR2 reads ANQGSEA. CDR3 in amino acids: CSVEPKNTPGELFF. In DNA, the CDR3 is TGCAGCGTTGAACCCAAGAACACACCCGGGGAGCTGTTTTTT.

The chain employs TRBV7-8 and TRBJ1-5; D unresolved. With 11 bases removed from V and 6 bases from J, the gap between germline ends came to 17 bases. CDR3 size: 13 residues. Germline V gene data show CDR1 as SGHVS and CDR2 as FQNEAQ. In DNA form, the CDR3 reads TGTGCCTGGAGTTTAGGAGGGTCTCAGCCCCAGCATTTT. Its protein product is CAWSLGGSQPQHF.

This clonotype was picked up many times. This sequence joins TRBV24-1 and TRBJ2-2; 10 bases line up with TRBD1. V lost 9 bases, J lost 2 bases, and 5 bases stayed unmatched. This CDR3 spans 15 amino acids. Germline lookup yields CDR1 KGHDR and CDR2 SFDVKD. The chain's CDR3 is CATPWDRGNTGELFF. DNA of the CDR3: TGTGCCACCCCTTGGGACAGGGGAAACACCGGGGAGCTGTTTTTT.

At least ten counts were recorded for this clonotype. The chain couples TRBV10-3 to TRBJ1-3, with D perhaps TRBD1 (5 bases). The V end lost 7 bases, the J end lost 5 bases, and 9 bases lay between the germline ends. Germline CDR1 reads ENHRY; CDR2 reads SYGVKD. The length of the CDR3 is 12 residues. CDR3 sequence (DNA): TGTGCCATCAAGAACAGGAGAAACACCATATATTTT. Its protein product is CAIKNRRNTIYF.

This sequence joins TRBV6-1 and TRBJ2-6, with no clear D. V dropped 5 bases and J dropped 0 bases, with 11 bases sitting between them. The CDR3 has 16 residues. Germline V gene data show CDR1 as MNHNS and CDR2 as SASEGT. In DNA, the CDR3 is TGTGCCAGCAGTCCTTCGGACGGCTCTGGGGCCAACGTCCTGACTTTC. Translating it yields CASSPSDGSGANVLTF.

This clonotype was detected ten times or more. The J gene is TRBJ1-5, the V gene TRBV5-1, with 7 bases that match TRBD1. The length of the CDR3 is 14 residues. Germline V lookup: CDR1 SGHRS, CDR2 YFSETQ. V was pared by 4 bases and J by 8 bases, with 9 bases of the junction left unmatched. The CDR3 DNA follows: TGCGCCAGCAGCCCCACAGGGGTTCCCGAGCCCCAGCATTTT. It yields the protein CASSPTGVPEPQHF. The full variable domain, in which reference TRBV5-1 and TRBJ1-5 provide the parts outside the CDR3, is KAGVTQTPRYLIKTRGQQVTLSCSPISGHRSVSWYQQTPGQGLQFLFEYFSETQRNKGNFPGRFSGRQFSNSRSEMNVSTLELGDSALYLCASSPTGVPEPQHFGDGTRLSIL.

V and J are TRBV10-2 and TRBJ2-7; no clear D gene. Germline V gives CDR1 WSHSY, CDR2 SAAADI. This CDR3 region has 14 residues. The V and J ends lost 8 bases and 7 bases respectively, with 21 bases between them. The CDR3: CASRRSRAAREQYF. The CDR3, as DNA: TGCGCCAGCCGAAGATCAAGGGCAGCGCGAGAGCAGTACTTC.

Notes on this clonotype: A much bigger clone sits one base away, suggesting this may be a read error. The J gene is TRBJ1-2, the V gene TRBV19, with D unclear. This CDR3 comprises 14 residues. The germline CDR1 and CDR2 sequences are LNHDA and SQIVND (reference sequence). The DNA for the CDR3 is TGTGCCAGTAGTACCCCGGACGGAGTAAATGGCTACATCTTC. Translated, it gives CASSTPDGVNGYIF.

This clonotype was picked up many times. V is TRBV15 and J is TRBJ1-2; 10 bases match TRBD1. Germline CDR1 LNHNV, CDR2 YYDKDF (reference sequence). Losses at the gene ends were 1 base for V and 13 bases for J; bases not matched to a gene: 9. This CDR3 region has 14 residues. CDR3 sequence reads: CATSRATGTGAFTF. In DNA form, the CDR3 reads TGTGCCACCAGCAGAGCGACCGGGACAGGGGCTTTCACCTTC.

In this sample, this clonotype turned up once. The rearrangement joins TRBV7-9 to TRBJ2-3; 13 bases map to TRBD2. CDR1 and CDR2 from the germline V gene are SEHNR and FQNEAQ (reference sequence). With 3 bases clipped from V and 5 bases from J, the junction kept 5 bases outside the gene matches. This CDR3 is 16 amino acids long. CDR3 coding DNA: TGTGCCAGCAGCTTTGGACTAGCGGGGGAGATAGATACGCAGTATTTT. Residues: CASSFGLAGEIDTQYF. Full variable domain (missing parts from reference TRBV7-9 and TRBJ2-3): DTGVSQNPRHKITKRGQNVTFRCDPISEHNRLYWYRQTLGQGPEFLTYFQNEAQLEKSRLLSDRFSAERPKGSFSTLEIQRTEQGDSAMYLCASSFGLAGEIDTQYFGPGTRLTVL.

The V and J genes are TRBV10-3 and TRBJ2-7; TRBD2 matches 11 bases. The CDR3 is made up of 16 amino acids. V trimming: 4 bases; J trimming: 4 bases; junction bases outside the gene matches: 9. Germline CDR1 is ENHRY and CDR2 is SYGVKD. The CDR3, as DNA: TGTGCCATCAGTGGGTCTAGCGGGAGGAAGGGGTACGAGCAGTACTTC. Translation: CAISGSSGRKGYEQYF.

This clonotype was counted a few times. This rearrangement joins TRBV4-1 to TRBJ2-5; 11 positions match TRBD1. Trimming at V came to 4 bases and at J to 4 bases, leaving 11 bases not matched to a gene. The CDR3 is made up of 17 amino acids. CDR1 is MGHRA, CDR2 YSYEKL, per germline. In DNA form, the CDR3 reads TGCGCCAGCAGCCTTACGCTTGGACAGGGGGCTGTAGAGACCCAGTACTTC. Translated, it gives CASSLTLGQGAVETQYF.

Comment on this clonotype: A read error is possible here, since a much larger clone lies one base away. The rearrangement uses TRBV2 and TRBJ1-5; TRBD1 matches 9 bases. The junction had 5 bases not matched to a gene; V was cut back by 1 base and J by 4 bases. The V gene's germline CDR1 is SNHLY and CDR2 FYNNEI. The CDR3 is 16 residues long. The CDR3 DNA reads as TGTGCCAGCAGTGAAGGGGGACAGGGTTGGAATCAGCCCCAGCATTTT. This sequence encodes CASSEGGQGWNQPQHF.

The genes are TRBV20-1 and TRBJ2-2; 11 bases are a match to TRBD1. Per the germline V gene, CDR1 is DFQATT and CDR2 is SNEGSKA (reference sequence). Unmatched junction bases numbered 4, after V lost 2 bases and J lost 5 bases. This CDR3 spans 15 amino acids. CDR3 bases: TGCAGTGCTAGACCCGGGACAGGGGGTACCGGGGAGCTGTTTTTT. Translated, it gives CSARPGTGGTGELFF.

This clonotype came up many times. The V gene is TRBV29-1, the J gene TRBJ2-7; 9 nucleotides match TRBD1. Germline values: CDR1 SQVTM, CDR2 ANQGSEA. The CDR3 runs to 14 residues. V dropped 2 bases and J dropped 7; count of bases not matched to a gene: 9. CDR3 DNA sequence: TGCAGCGTTGAAAGGGGACAGGGTTCTGATGAGCAGTACTTC. It specifies CSVERGQGSDEQYF.

This chain connects TRBV29-1 to TRBJ2-6, with 8 bases matching TRBD1. The CDR3 is 12 residues long. Germline loops: CDR1 SQVTM, CDR2 ANQGSEA. The V segment lost 5 bases and the J segment 10 bases; nucleotides outside the gene matches: 4. The CDR3 loop is CSVLDRGNVLTF. The CDR3 DNA sequence: TGCAGCGTTCTTGACAGGGGAAACGTCCTGACTTTC. The full variable domain, with the rest looked up from reference TRBV29-1 and TRBJ2-6, is SAVISQKPSRDICQRGTSLTIQCQVDSQVTMMFWYRQQPGQSLTLIATANQGSEATYESGFVIDKFPISRPNLTFSTLTVSNMSPEDSSIYLCSVLDRGNVLTFGAGSRLTVL.

This clonotype showed up many times. This chain connects TRBV24-1 to TRBJ2-5, with D unresolved. The CDR3 totals 13 residues. The V end was cut by 8 bases, the J end by 2 bases, with 11 bases between. The germline V gene has CDR1 KGHDR and CDR2 SFDVKD. The DNA for the CDR3 is TGTGCCACCACTCCACCGGAGCAAGAGACCCAGTACTTC. Translation gives CATTPPEQETQYF.

This clonotype has a count of ten or more. The chain employs TRBV7-9 and TRBJ1-1; D might be TRBD1 (5 bases). CDR3 size: 17 residues. Germline CDR1 reads SEHNR; CDR2 reads FQNEAQ (reference sequence). Trimming removed 5 bases at V and 1 base at J, with 20 bases between. This chain's CDR3 is CASSTLEAGTTNTEAFF. CDR3 DNA sequence: TGTGCCAGCAGCACCTTGGAGGCAGGGACGACGAACACTGAAGCTTTCTTT.